The 27 T cell receptor beta chains presented below share a single source sample, sequenced in a study of blood T cells in healthy people across ages. Alongside a J-beta primer mix, a sample-barcoded 5' primer served in a second PCR lasting roughly 7 to 11 cycles. TCRdb reprocessed the 5' RACE reads via MiXCR and lists one record per CDR3 protein. The profile shows about 1.4 million distinct CDR3 sequences, approximately 63% of them singletons. Specimen: blood. Receptors originate from a man between 18 and 35 years old in good health.

The chain employs TRBV5-1 and TRBJ2-7; TRBD2 is a possible D gene (6 bases). CDR3 length: 15 amino acids. Germline V CDR1 and CDR2: SGHRS, YFSETQ. V was clipped by 2 bases and J by 9 bases, with 21 bases between them. The CDR3 sequence is CASSLAMGREAGQYF. CDR3 DNA sequence: TGCGCCAGCAGCTTAGCGATGGGCAGGGAGGCTGGGCAGTACTTC.

The rearrangement links TRBV7-9 to TRBJ2-5; TRBD1 is a possible D gene (5 bases). The CDR3 is made up of 15 amino acids. Germline CDR1 reads SEHNR; CDR2 reads FQNEAQ (reference sequence). V was pared by 1 base and J by 2 bases, with 11 bases between. For the CDR3, the DNA is TGTGCCAGCAGCTTAGATGGGGCCCCTCAAGAGACCCAGTACTTC. Its translation: CASSLDGAPQETQYF.

The rearrangement joins TRBV28 to TRBJ2-7, with a possible D match to TRBD2 (5 bases). The CDR3 runs 14 residues. The germline V and J ends were trimmed by 5 bases and 7 bases, with 18 bases remaining between them. CDR1 and CDR2 (germline): MDHEN, SYDVKM. CDR3 sequence (DNA): TGTGCCAGCAGTCTCGGGTTCGAGGGAGAAGAGCAGTACTTC. The encoded protein is CASSLGFEGEEQYF.

The rearrangement joins TRBV29-1 to TRBJ1-2; weak D call: TRBD1 (5 bases). The CDR3 loop spans 11 amino acids. Germline V gene sequence: CDR1 SQVTM, CDR2 ANQGSEA. Trimming shortened V by 8 bases and J by 8 bases, and 15 bases separated the two germline ends. The CDR3 protein is CSLRDGVGYTF. The CDR3 coding sequence is TGCAGCCTCCGGGACGGCGTAGGCTACACCTTC.

This clonotype came up a few times. The rearrangement uses TRBV10-3 and TRBJ2-4; D possibly corresponds to TRBD2 (6 bases). V lost 2 bases and J 5 bases, leaving 13 bases between the germline ends. The germline CDR1 and CDR2 sequences are ENHRY and SYGVKD. The CDR3 has 15 residues. The chain's CDR3 is CAISETTSHENIQYF. CDR3 nucleotides: TGTGCCATCAGTGAGACAACTAGCCACGAAAACATTCAGTACTTC.

This chain links TRBV4-1 with TRBJ1-1; unclear D gene. Trimming stripped 0 bases from V and 5 bases from J, with 10 bases between. Per germline, CDR1 MGHRA and CDR2 YSYEKL. There are 14 residues in the CDR3. This CDR3 is CASSQEMGITEAFF. CDR3 DNA sequence: TGCGCCAGCAGCCAAGAGATGGGGATAACTGAAGCTTTCTTT.

CDR3 in DNA: TGTGCCAGCAGCCCGGGACTAGGCACCCACGAGCAGTACTTC. This translates into CASSPGLGTHEQYF. The V call is TRBV3-1, the J call TRBJ2-5, with 8 bases matching TRBD2. The closer fit of TRBJ2-7 to the DNA end suggests the J call may be wrong. Germline CDR1 LGHDT, CDR2 YNNKEL (reference sequence). There are 14 residues in the CDR3.

The chain uses TRBV7-7 and TRBJ2-2, with D uncertain. Germline V gene sequence: CDR1 SSHAT, CDR2 FNYEAQ (reference sequence). V dropped 5 bases and J dropped 1 base, with 8 bases sitting between them. The CDR3 has 14 amino acids. The CDR3 DNA follows: TGTGCCAGCAGCCCCCAAATGAACACCGGGGAGCTGTTTTTT. This translates into CASSPQMNTGELFF.

This sequence joins TRBV6-6 and TRBJ2-7, with D unresolved. Trimming left V 10 bases short and J 5 bases short, with 18 bases between. Germline values: CDR1 MNHNY, CDR2 SVGAGI (reference sequence). This CDR3 spans 13 amino acids. The CDR3 region is CATGRTSDNEQYF. For the CDR3, the DNA is TGTGCCACAGGTAGGACGTCAGACAACGAGCAGTACTTC.

This sequence joins TRBV7-8 and TRBJ2-5, with TRBD2 identical over 10 bases. This CDR3 region has 16 residues. Germline CDR1 reads SGHVS; CDR2 reads FQNEAQ. Germline trimming cut 5 bases from V and 5 bases from J; bases unmatched to any gene: 11. CDR3 in amino acids: CASSLLLAGLLETQYF. CDR3 in DNA: TGTGCCAGCAGCCTACTACTAGCGGGACTTCTGGAGACCCAGTACTTC.

V gene TRBV20-1 combines with J gene TRBJ2-3; no definite D call. In germline, CDR1 is DFQATT, CDR2 SNEGSKA (reference sequence). CDR3 size: 12 residues. The V end was cut by 6 bases, the J end by 3 bases, with 10 bases between. DNA for the CDR3: TGCAGTGCCTTGAGTAGGACAGATACGCAGTATTTT. It translates to CSALSRTDTQYF.

J is TRBJ1-2 and V is TRBV12-3 or TRBV12-4, with D tentatively TRBD1 (5 bases). The CDR3 covers 13 residues. V was pared by 8 bases and J by 4 bases, with 14 bases between. CDR3 in DNA: TGTGCCAGCTCTCGAGAGGGGTCCTATGGCTACACCTTC. Encoded protein: CASSREGSYGYTF.

The chain carries TRBV5-1 and TRBJ1-2, with D uncertain. V was cut by 4 bases and J by 5 bases, with 15 bases left in between. CDR3 length equals 14 residues. Germline V CDR1 and CDR2: SGHRS, YFSETQ. Here the CDR3 reads CASSLREGGYGYTF. The DNA of the CDR3 is TGCGCCAGCAGCCTAAGGGAGGGCGGGTATGGCTACACCTTC.

The rearrangement joins TRBV20-1 to TRBJ2-3; 11 bases agree with TRBD2. CDR3 size: 16 residues. Trimming at V came to 8 bases and at J to 2 bases, leaving 12 bases not matched to a gene. In germline, CDR1 is DFQATT, CDR2 SNEGSKA (reference sequence). CDR3 sequence: CSQTGTSGYSTDTQYF. The CDR3 DNA reads as TGCAGTCAAACCGGGACTAGCGGTTATTCCACAGATACGCAGTATTTT.

The chain employs TRBV4-3 and TRBJ2-1, with D tentatively TRBD2 (7 bases). Trimming shortened V by 1 base and J by 8 bases, and 15 bases separated the two germline ends. Germline V gene sequence: CDR1 LGHNA, CDR2 YSLEER. This CDR3 has 15 amino acids. CDR3 region: CASSQVGGGRDEQFF. DNA for the CDR3: TGCGCCAGCAGCCAAGTTGGCGGGGGCCGGGATGAGCAGTTCTTC.

The chain uses TRBV29-1 and TRBJ2-1, with 8 nucleotides matching TRBD2. Germline values: CDR1 SQVTM, CDR2 ANQGSEA. The CDR3 covers 14 residues. V shed 7 bases and J 9 bases; nucleotides not matched to a gene: 14. CDR3 nucleotides: TGCAGCGCCTACTTCGGGACTAGGGGATCTGAGCAGTTCTTC. Translating gives CSAYFGTRGSEQFF.

The chain uses TRBV12-3 or TRBV12-4 and TRBJ2-7; 7 nucleotides agree with TRBD2. The J call may be incorrect, as the DNA end agrees better with TRBJ2-4. The CDR3 totals 16 residues. DNA of the CDR3: TGTGCCAGCAGTCTCCTCCGGGGGGAGGTAGAAAACATTCAGTACTTC. Its protein is CASSLLRGEVENIQYF.

The chain is built from TRBV12-3 or TRBV12-4 and TRBJ1-1; perhaps TRBD1 as D (6 bases). Trimming left V 10 bases short and J 0 bases short, with 12 bases between. The CDR3 is made up of 13 amino acids. The CDR3 DNA sequence: TGTGCCAACTCGGACAGTCTGAACACTGAAGCTTTCTTT. This gives the protein CANSDSLNTEAFF.

This sequence joins TRBV28 and TRBJ2-4, with TRBD1 identical over 7 bases. Gene TRBJ2-7 matches the end of the DNA better, so the J call may be wrong. Germline V lookup: CDR1 MDHEN, CDR2 SYDVKM. CDR3 length equals 14 residues. The DNA of the CDR3 is TGTGCCAGCAGTTCTCCCCAGGGGGCCTACGAGCAGTACTTC. This codes for CASSSPQGAYEQYF.

The chain has TRBV11-2 and TRBJ1-2, with 9 bases that match TRBD1. With V trimmed by 5 bases and J by 6 bases, 7 bases remained unmatched. Germline assignment: CDR1 SGHAT and CDR2 FQNNGV. This CDR3 is 14 amino acids long. The CDR3 reads CASSHRDRVNGYTF. CDR3 coding DNA: TGTGCCAGCAGCCACCGGGACAGGGTAAATGGCTACACCTTC.

As concerns this clonotype: Since a much larger clone is just one base distant, this may be a read error. The J gene is TRBJ2-4, the V gene TRBV11-1, with D unclear. The CDR3 length is 12 residues. Trimming left V 2 bases short and J 15 bases short, with 14 bases between. Germline loops: CDR1 SGHAT, CDR2 FQDESV (reference sequence). The CDR3: CASSLSTYELYF. In DNA form, the CDR3 reads TGTGCCAGCAGCTTATCCACCTACGAGCTGTACTTC.

This chain uses TRBV20-1 with TRBJ2-3, with D perhaps matching TRBD2 (6 bases). The CDR3 has 14 amino acids. The germline V gene has CDR1 DFQATT and CDR2 SNEGSKA (reference sequence). V was shortened by 8 bases and J by 3 bases, with 18 bases between the two germline ends. CDR3 sequence: CSTRPGLPTDTQYF. The CDR3 nucleotides read TGCAGTACCCGTCCGGGACTCCCGACAGATACGCAGTATTTT.

This clonotype has more than one count but fewer than ten. This chain links TRBV12-3 or TRBV12-4 with TRBJ2-7, with 7 bases lining up with TRBD1. The CDR3 runs to 13 residues. J lost 2 bases, V lost 6 bases, and 4 bases had no gene match. Here the CDR3 DNA reads TGTGCCAGCAGGTACGGGACAGCCTACGAGCAGTACTTC. It yields the protein CASRYGTAYEQYF.

This sequence joins TRBV24-1 and TRBJ2-7, with D possibly TRBD2 on 5 matching bases. The J call may be incorrect, as the DNA end agrees better with TRBJ2-5. The CDR3 runs 12 residues. Looked up from germline, CDR1 is KGHDR and CDR2 is SFDVKD. The CDR3 loop is CATSAGGETQYF. CDR3 bases: TGTGCCACCAGTGCCGGAGGCGAGACCCAGTACTTC.

The chain recombines TRBV3-1 with TRBJ1-2; tentatively, D is TRBD1 (6 bases). The CDR3 consists of 15 residues. V lost 0 bases and J 13 bases, leaving 21 bases between the germline ends. From germline, CDR1 is LGHDT and CDR2 YNNKEL (reference sequence). The DNA for the CDR3 is TGTGCCAGCAGCCAAGAAGTAGGAGCAGGGGATAAGGGCACCTTC. It yields the protein CASSQEVGAGDKGTF.

The chain recombines TRBV13 with TRBJ2-3; D gene uncertain. The V gene lost 5 bases and the J gene lost 6 bases, with 18 bases spanning the gap. Germline values: CDR1 PRHDT, CDR2 FYEKMQ (reference sequence). The CDR3 has 15 amino acids. In nucleotides, the CDR3 is TGTGCCAGCAGCCCCATGACCCACCGAGCGGATACGCAGTATTTT. Protein: CASSPMTHRADTQYF. The full variable domain, completed using reference TRBV13 and TRBJ2-3, is AAGVIQSPRHLIKEKRETATLKCYPIPRHDTVYWYQQGPGQDPQFLISFYEKMQSDKGSIPDRFSAQQFSDYHSELNMSSLELGDSALYFCASSPMTHRADTQYFGPGTRLTVL.

This chain joins TRBV10-3 and TRBJ2-7, with D tentatively TRBD2 (6 bases). CDR3 length: 15 amino acids. The V gene's germline CDR1 is ENHRY and CDR2 SYGVKD. Trimming shortened V by 2 bases and J by 5 bases, and 16 bases separated the two germline ends. The CDR3 spells CAISEPGGARDEQYF. CDR3 DNA sequence: TGTGCCATCAGTGAGCCGGGCGGGGCTCGCGACGAGCAGTACTTC.